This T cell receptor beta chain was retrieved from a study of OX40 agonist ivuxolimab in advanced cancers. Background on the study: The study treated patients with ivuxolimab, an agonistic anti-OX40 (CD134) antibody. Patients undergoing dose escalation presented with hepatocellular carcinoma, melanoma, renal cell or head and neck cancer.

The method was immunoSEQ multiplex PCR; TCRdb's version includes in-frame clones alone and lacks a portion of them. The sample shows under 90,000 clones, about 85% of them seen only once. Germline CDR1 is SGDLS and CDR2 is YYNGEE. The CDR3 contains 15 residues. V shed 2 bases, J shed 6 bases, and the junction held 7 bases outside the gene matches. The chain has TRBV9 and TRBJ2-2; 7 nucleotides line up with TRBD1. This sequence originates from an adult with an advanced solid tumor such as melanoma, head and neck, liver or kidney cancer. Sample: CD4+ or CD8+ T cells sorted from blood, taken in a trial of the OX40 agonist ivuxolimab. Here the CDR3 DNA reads TGTGCCAGCAGCGTCTTCGACAGGGTAGCCGGGGAGCTGTTTTTT. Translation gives CASSVFDRVAGELFF.